This is a list of T cell receptor beta chains from one sample in a study of CD8 T cells in Susac syndrome. TCRdb re-derived calls from the immunoSEQ multiplex PCR reads in MiXCR, one entry per CDR3 protein. The table records 110,000 to 150,000 distinct CDR3 sequences, approximately 95% of them present only once. The sample comprised CD4+ T cells from PBMCs. The receptor source for this set is a human donor with Susac syndrome. CDR3s include the opening cysteine and the closing phenylalanine or tryptophan. D genes are given only for firm matches. Not every row has a clone size; where given, it reads once, few, many or a size class.

>once|TRBD2|TRBJ2-1|TRBV20-1
CSARLRTSGGGHFF
TGCAGTGCTAGACTGCGGACTAGCGGGGGGGGACACTTCTTC
>NA|NA|TRBJ2-3|TRBV7-8
CASSQPFDRGATDTQYF
TGTGCCAGCAGCCAACCGTTTGACCGGGGAGCCACAGATACGCAGTATTTT
>NA|NA|TRBJ1-6|TRBV9
CASSAGVVSPLHF
TGTGCCAGCAGCGCGGGGGTCGTTTCACCCCTCCACTTT
>NA|NA|TRBJ2-5|TRBV28
CASMGADRGTQYF
TGTGCCAGCATGGGGGCCGACCGGGGGACCCAGTACTTC
>NA|NA|TRBJ2-7|TRBV28
CASSNTGPPYEQYF
TGTGCCAGCAGTAACACAGGCCCCCCCTACGAGCAGTACTTC
>NA|TRBD2|TRBJ2-2|TRBV11-2
CASSPGLTSGGFVANTGELFF
TGTGCCAGCAGCCCTGGGCTGACTAGCGGGGGGTTTGTTGCGAACACCGGGGAGCTGTTTTTT
>once|NA|TRBJ2-1|TRBV7-9
CASSRIRNEQFF
TGTGCCAGCAGCCGGATTAGGAATGAGCAGTTCTTC
>NA|NA|TRBJ2-7|TRBV2
CASSRQSYEQYF
TGTGCCAGCAGTAGACAATCATACGAGCAGTACTTC
>NA|NA|TRBJ2-5|TRBV7-9
CASSTSVGRQETQYF
TGTGCCAGCAGCACCTCGGTGGGTAGACAAGAGACCCAGTACTTC
>NA|NA|TRBJ2-7|TRBV24-1
CATSDASYEQYF
TGTGCCACCAGTGATGCCAGCTACGAGCAGTACTTC
>NA|NA|TRBJ1-4|TRBV15
CATSRDPQQGELFF
TGTGCCACCAGCAGAGATCCGCAACAGGGAGAACTGTTTTTT
>NA|NA|TRBJ1-3|TRBV19
CASRQGSSGNTIYF
TGTGCCAGCCGTCAGGGAAGCTCTGGAAACACCATATATTTT
>NA|NA|TRBJ1-1|TRBV27
CATVSGVNTEAFF
TGTGCCACTGTGTCGGGAGTGAACACTGAAGCTTTCTTT
>once|TRBD1|TRBJ2-3|TRBV29-1
CSVSGTGDPGDTQYF
TGCAGCGTATCCGGGACAGGGGATCCGGGAGATACGCAGTATTTT
>NA|NA|TRBJ2-1|TRBV18
CASSKDYSYNEQFF
TGTGCCAGCTCAAAGGATTACTCCTACAATGAGCAGTTCTTC
>NA|NA|TRBJ1-2|TRBV29-1
CSVHPRVGDGYTF
TGCAGCGTTCACCCCAGGGTGGGTGATGGCTACACCTTC
>NA|NA|TRBJ1-2|TRBV5-4
CASSLDQGGGYTF
TGTGCCAGCAGCCTTGACCAGGGAGGTGGCTACACCTTC
>NA|TRBD1|TRBJ1-1|TRBV7-9
CAIQGLVNTEAFF
TGTGCCATACAGGGGTTGGTGAACACTGAAGCTTTCTTT
>NA|NA|TRBJ2-1|TRBV20-1
CSVKNTSPRTSEQFF
TGCAGTGTGAAAAATACTAGCCCTCGAACGTCCGAGCAGTTCTTC
>NA|TRBD2|TRBJ2-2|TRBV29-1
CSVALATNTGELFF
TGCAGCGTTGCACTAGCGACGAACACCGGGGAGCTGTTTTTT
>NA|NA|TRBJ2-3|TRBV24-1
CATSDSRFVGIGTDTQYF
TGTGCCACCAGTGATTCCCGCTTTGTAGGCATAGGCACAGATACGCAGTATTTT
>NA|NA|TRBJ2-3|TRBV12-3/TRBV12-4
CASSSQRSPQYF
TGTGCCAGCAGTTCCCAGCGGTCGCCGCAGTATTTT
>NA|TRBD2|TRBJ2-1|TRBV29-1
CSVTRLAGTINEQFF
TGCAGCGTTACTAGACTAGCGGGGACAATCAATGAGCAGTTCTTC
>NA|NA|TRBJ2-7|TRBV6-5
CASSRTLSYEQYF
TGTGCCAGCAGTAGGACCCTCTCCTACGAGCAGTACTTC
>NA|NA|TRBJ1-1|TRBV5-4
CASSTSAGLEAFF
TGTGCCAGCAGCACCTCAGCCGGGCTTGAGGCTTTCTTT
>NA|TRBD1|TRBJ1-2|TRBV29-1
CSVEGTGVGYTF
TGCAGCGTTGAAGGAACAGGGGTCGGCTACACCTTC
>NA|TRBD2|TRBJ2-1|TRBV25-1
CASSASGRYNEQFF
TGTGCCAGCAGTGCTAGCGGGAGATACAATGAGCAGTTCTTC
>NA|NA|TRBJ2-7|TRBV4-2
CASSQVLGLGYEQYF
TGTGCCAGCAGCCAAGTTCTTGGACTGGGCTACGAGCAGTACTTC
>NA|TRBD1|TRBJ2-6|TRBV28
CASSAPGQTGANVLTF
TGTGCCAGCAGTGCCCCGGGACAGACTGGGGCCAACGTCCTGACTTTC
>once|NA|TRBJ1-2|TRBV5-1
CASSPDSSYGYTF
TGCGCCAGCAGCCCGGACAGTTCGTATGGCTACACCTTC
>NA|TRBD1|TRBJ2-1|TRBV29-1
CSVTQGTSYNEQFF
TGCAGCGTCACACAGGGGACGAGCTACAATGAGCAGTTCTTC
>NA|NA|TRBJ2-4|TRBV3-1
CASSQQGLLENIQYF
TGTGCCAGCAGCCAGCAGGGTCTCCTGGAAAACATTCAGTACTTC
>NA|NA|TRBJ2-1|TRBV3-1
CASSRVGNEQFF
TGTGCCAGCAGCCGTGTGGGGAATGAGCAGTTCTTC
>NA|TRBD2|TRBJ2-1|TRBV5-4
CASSSAPTSGSSTLYRYNEQFF
TGTGCCAGCAGCTCCGCACCGACTAGCGGGAGTTCAACCCTCTACCGCTACAATGAGCAGTTCTTC
>NA|NA|TRBJ1-2|TRBV29-1
CSVRHLLTANYGYTF
TGCAGCGTTAGACACCTCTTAACAGCTAACTATGGCTACACCTTC
>NA|NA|TRBJ2-3|TRBV29-1
CSVVTLHTDTQYF
TGCAGCGTTGTAACCCTTCACACAGATACGCAGTATTTT
>NA|NA|TRBJ1-4|TRBV5-4
CASSPAGQNEKLFF
TGTGCCAGCAGCCCCGCGGGGCAGAATGAAAAACTGTTTTTT
>NA|NA|TRBJ2-3|TRBV25-1
CASSDVRAPDTQYF
TGTGCCAGCAGTGATGTCAGGGCCCCAGATACGCAGTATTTT
>NA|NA|TRBJ2-2|TRBV12-3/TRBV12-4
CASRPPRGNGELFF
TGTGCCAGCAGACCTCCCCGGGGCAACGGGGAGCTGTTTTTT
>NA|NA|TRBJ2-2|TRBV4-2
CASSQDLGELFF
TGTGCCAGCAGCCAAGACCTCGGGGAGCTGTTTTTT
>NA|NA|TRBJ1-6|TRBV9
CASSVAWRNSPLHF
TGTGCCAGCAGCGTAGCTTGGCGAAATTCACCCCTCCACTTT
>NA|NA|TRBJ2-5|TRBV14
CASSLDRVVETQYF
TGTGCCAGCAGCCTGGACCGTGTAGTTGAGACCCAGTACTTC
>NA|TRBD2|TRBJ2-7|TRBV4-1
CASSQGIAGGYEQYF
TGCGCCAGCAGCCAGGGGATAGCGGGAGGCTACGAGCAGTACTTC